The next 32 T cell receptor beta chains were all read from a single sample in a study of CD8 T cells in ankylosing spondylitis. TCRdb processed the 5' RACE reads anew with MiXCR; each CDR3 protein has one entry. The sample lists about 23,000 distinct CDR3 sequences; about a sixth were seen once. Sequences were obtained from blood. The receptor source for this set is a male donor with ankylosing spondylitis or in good health (not recorded which).

This clonotype was seen more than once but under ten times. The chain combines TRBV7-2 with TRBJ2-2, with D maybe TRBD1 (5 bases). The CDR3 covers 16 residues. Trimming removed 5 bases at V and 1 base at J, with 14 bases between. Germline-derived CDR1 and CDR2 are SGHTA and FQGNSA. CDR3 loop: CASSPVGQRNTGELFF. CDR3 bases: TGTGCCAGCAGCCCTGTGGGGCAGCGGAACACCGGGGAGCTGTTTTTT.

This rearrangement joins TRBV7-3 to TRBJ2-3; D remains ambiguous. V gave up 2 bases and J gave up 4 bases, with 7 bases separating them. Germline CDR1 reads SGHTA; CDR2 reads FQGTGA. The CDR3 consists of 13 residues. The CDR3 region is CASSLESSDTQYF. CDR3 bases: TGTGCCAGCAGCTTAGAGAGTTCAGATACGCAGTATTTT.

The gene calls are TRBV28 and TRBJ2-7; D might be TRBD1 or TRBD2, each matching 7 bases. This CDR3 spans 13 amino acids. V shed 2 bases and J shed 6 bases, with 11 bases lying between them. The germline CDR1 and CDR2 sequences are MDHEN and SYDVKM. The CDR3 reads CASSLAGGAEQYF. For the CDR3, the DNA is TGTGCCAGCAGTTTAGCAGGGGGGGCCGAGCAGTACTTC.

This clonotype has at least ten counts. V usage is TRBV7-2 and J usage is TRBJ2-1; D gene uncertain. CDR1 and CDR2 (germline): SGHTA, FQGNSA. The CDR3 extends over 13 amino acids. V lost 3 bases and J 9 bases, leaving 12 bases between the germline ends. CDR3 sequence: CASSFTATGEQFF. DNA for the CDR3: TGTGCCAGCAGCTTCACAGCGACTGGTGAGCAGTTCTTC. Combining the CDR3 with reference TRBV7-2 and TRBJ2-1 gives the whole variable domain GAGVSQSPSNKVTEKGKDVELRCDPISGHTALYWYRQSLGQGLEFLIYFQGNSAPDKSGLPSDRFSAERTGGSVSTLTIQRTQQEDSAVYLCASSFTATGEQFFGPGTRLTVL.

V gene TRBV5-1 combines with J gene TRBJ1-2; D is ambiguous. V shed 3 bases and J shed 0 bases, with 9 bases lying between them. Germline V CDR1 and CDR2: SGHRS, YFSETQ. This CDR3 spans 14 amino acids. Written as DNA, the CDR3 is TGCGCCAGCAGCTCTTTAGAGCCTAACTATGGCTACACCTTC. This translates into CASSSLEPNYGYTF.

This clonotype was found many times. This chain uses TRBV15 with TRBJ2-5, with TRBD1 matching 7 bases. After removal of 6 bases from V and 0 bases from J, the junction contained 7 bases not matched to a gene. CDR1 and CDR2 (germline): LNHNV, YYDKDF (reference sequence). This CDR3 comprises 15 residues. The CDR3 sequence is CATSPGTADQETQYF. As DNA, the CDR3 is TGTGCCACCAGTCCCGGGACAGCGGACCAAGAGACCCAGTACTTC.

V is TRBV11-2 and J is TRBJ2-3; D is uncertain. The CDR3 runs 12 residues. Germline V gives CDR1 SGHAT, CDR2 FQNNGV. V lost 5 bases and J lost 6, with 9 bases in between. CDR3 sequence reads: CASSLSRDTQYF. The CDR3 DNA reads as TGTGCCAGCAGCCTATCCCGGGATACGCAGTATTTT.

This clonotype was found a few times. The chain uses TRBV5-6 and TRBJ2-7; tentative D call: TRBD2 (5 bases). The germline V gene has CDR1 SGHDT and CDR2 YYEEEE. The V gene lost 5 bases and the J gene lost 3 bases, with 18 bases spanning the gap. The CDR3 has 15 amino acids. CDR3 amino acids: CASRRDRAEFYEQYV. The CDR3 bases are TGTGCCAGCAGACGGGATAGGGCAGAGTTCTACGAGCAGTACGTC.

This clonotype was seen a few times. The J gene is TRBJ2-3, the V gene TRBV10-3; D remains ambiguous. The germline V gene has CDR1 ENHRY and CDR2 SYGVKD. The CDR3 spans 11 residues. Deletions cut 2 bases from V and 6 bases from J, with 3 bases between. The CDR3 region has the DNA TGTGCCATCAGTGAGGGGGATACGCAGTATTTT. It specifies CAISEGDTQYF.

Points on this clonotype: At one boundary the junction diverges from the germline segment, which might be a read error. This chain links TRBV29-1 with TRBJ1-4; possible D gene TRBD1, 5 bases. CDR3 length: 13 amino acids. Germline CDR1 reads SQVTM; CDR2 reads ANQGSEA. The CDR3 coding sequence is TGCAGCGTTGTTTCGTTTTTGAGCAGGGAACAGTCTTTT. Encoded protein: CSVVSFLSREQSF.

The chain carries TRBV7-2 and TRBJ2-5, with D possibly called TRBD1 or TRBD2 (6 bases each). This CDR3 has 14 residues. Trimming took 5 bases from V and 7 from J, leaving 17 bases between them. Germline CDR1 and CDR2: SGHTA and FQGNSA. CDR3 protein: CASSPEGGRGTQYF. The CDR3 DNA reads TGTGCCAGCAGCCCCGAGGGGGGCCGGGGGACCCAGTACTTC.

The sample holds many counts of this clonotype. The chain uses TRBV27 and TRBJ2-6; D remains unclear. There are 15 residues in the CDR3. The germline V and J ends were trimmed by 4 bases and 0 bases, with 7 bases remaining between them. Per germline, CDR1 MNHEY and CDR2 SMNVEV (reference sequence). The CDR3 spells CASSSVSSGANVLTF. CDR3 coding DNA: TGTGCCAGCAGTTCTGTCAGCTCTGGGGCCAACGTCCTGACTTTC.

This clonotype was found many times. The rearrangement links TRBV3-1 to TRBJ1-1; TRBD1 aligns across 8 bases. CDR3 size: 14 residues. J lost 11 bases, V lost 4 bases, and 12 bases had no gene match. CDR1 is LGHDT, CDR2 YNNKEL, per germline (reference sequence). The CDR3 sequence is CASSRLDRGSGAFF. CDR3 bases: TGTGCCAGCAGCCGATTAGACAGGGGATCTGGGGCTTTCTTT.

This clonotype is a singleton in its sample. This chain links TRBV2 with TRBJ2-7; D is unclear. The CDR3 extends over 12 amino acids. Germline V gives CDR1 SNHLY, CDR2 FYNNEI. Trimming left V 7 bases short and J 5 bases short, with 12 bases between. The CDR3: CASTPTRDEQYF. The CDR3 DNA reads as TGTGCCAGCACCCCCACACGGGACGAGCAGTACTTC.

This clonotype was counted only a few times. Here the CDR3 DNA reads TGCGCCAGCAGCCAAGGGTCAACTTACCTAAGCACAGATACGCAGTATTTT. Translation gives CASSQGSTYLSTDTQYF. V gene TRBV4-1 combines with J gene TRBJ2-3; D is unclear. Trimming cost V 1 base and J 0 bases, with 14 bases left between them. The CDR3 sequence is 17 residues long. Germline V gives CDR1 MGHRA, CDR2 YSYEKL.

V gene TRBV7-2 combines with J gene TRBJ2-1; a possible D gene is TRBD2 (6 bases). V lost 5 bases and J lost 3, with 14 bases in between. Germline values: CDR1 SGHTA, CDR2 FQGNSA. This CDR3 is built from 15 residues. The CDR3 sequence is CASSLAGGVYNEQFF. The CDR3 DNA sequence: TGTGCCAGCAGCCTTGCTGGCGGGGTCTACAATGAGCAGTTCTTC.

This clonotype was detected only a few times. The J gene is TRBJ1-6, the V gene TRBV29-1; possible D gene TRBD1, 6 bases. V shed 4 bases and J shed 7 bases, with 14 bases lying between them. The V gene's germline CDR1 is SQVTM and CDR2 ANQGSEA. This CDR3 comprises 14 residues. CDR3 in DNA: TGCAGCGTTGTGGTGGGGGCTGGGAATTCACCCCTCCACTTT. It specifies CSVVVGAGNSPLHF.

This clonotype was observed many times. The CDR3 nucleotides read TGTGCCTGGAAGGGGAACGGCGAGCAGTACTTC. Amino acid sequence: CAWKGNGEQYF. V and J are TRBV30 and TRBJ2-7; a weak D match, TRBD1 (5 bases). Trimming took off 4 bases at V and 6 bases at J, with 10 bases between the two ends. The CDR3 covers 11 residues. Germline assignment: CDR1 GTSNPN and CDR2 SVGIG (reference sequence).

The J gene is TRBJ2-1, the V gene TRBV24-1; D possibly matches TRBD1 or TRBD2 (5 bases each). V lost 3 bases, J lost 3 bases, and 11 bases lay in between. This CDR3 spans 15 amino acids. Germline CDR1 and CDR2: KGHDR and SFDVKD. The CDR3 region has the DNA TGTGCCACCAGTGATGGGACCCCTTACTACAATGAGCAGTTCTTC. As protein: CATSDGTPYYNEQFF.

This clonotype was observed many times. This chain links TRBV7-9 with TRBJ2-1, with unresolved D. Germline V gene lookup returns CDR1 SEHNR and CDR2 FQNEAQ (reference sequence). Trimming took off 1 base at V and 2 bases at J, with 6 bases between the two ends. The CDR3 runs 14 residues. CDR3 DNA: TGTGCCAGCAGCTTAGGGGGTCCCTACAATGAGCAGTTCTTC. It specifies CASSLGGPYNEQFF.

This clonotype showed up many times. V gene TRBV20-1 combines with J gene TRBJ2-2; 9 bases line up with TRBD2. Trimming took 4 bases from V and 6 from J; bases not matched to a gene: 6. This CDR3 comprises 14 residues. Germline assignment: CDR1 DFQATT and CDR2 SNEGSKA (reference sequence). The CDR3 region has the DNA TGCAGTGCTACCCGATTAGCGGGAGCCGGGGAGCTGTTTTTT. It translates to CSATRLAGAGELFF.

V gene TRBV29-1 combines with J gene TRBJ1-1, with no clear D. CDR1 is SQVTM and CDR2 is ANQGSEA in the germline V gene. V lost 7 bases and J 0 bases, leaving 18 bases between the germline ends. CDR3 length equals 15 residues. The CDR3 nucleotides are TGCAGCGCCGACCGACTGTTTACAGTGAACACTGAAGCTTTCTTT. Its protein is CSADRLFTVNTEAFF.

The rearrangement links TRBV11-1 to TRBJ2-7; no clear D gene. This CDR3 has 13 amino acids. The ends were cut back, 3 bases at V and 2 bases at J, with 8 bases in the middle. CDR1 SGHAT and CDR2 FQDESV come from the germline V gene (reference sequence). CDR3 nucleotides: TGTGCCAGCAGCTTCTACCAGGCCTACGAGCAGTACTTC. It specifies CASSFYQAYEQYF.

This chain links TRBV7-2 with TRBJ1-4; a possible D gene is TRBD1 (5 bases). V was pared by 2 bases and J by 5 bases, with 12 bases between. Germline lookup yields CDR1 SGHTA and CDR2 FQGNSA. The CDR3 runs 15 residues. The CDR3 spells CASSLWAGSNEKLFF. The CDR3 DNA follows: TGTGCCAGCAGCTTATGGGCAGGGTCGAATGAAAAACTGTTTTTT.

This chain uses TRBV6-5 with TRBJ2-4; D uncertain. This CDR3 contains 14 residues. V was pared by 6 bases and J by 5 bases, with 14 bases between. CDR1 is MNHEY and CDR2 is SVGAGI in the germline V gene. Here the CDR3 DNA reads TGTGCCAGCAGCCTAAGGTTTGGGGAAAACATTCAGTACTTC. Its protein is CASSLRFGENIQYF.

This clonotype has more than one count but fewer than ten. This chain joins TRBV29-1 and TRBJ2-1; either TRBD1 or TRBD2 may fit D (5 bases each). Germline V gene data show CDR1 as SQVTM and CDR2 as ANQGSEA. Trimming stripped 6 bases from V and 2 bases from J, with 11 bases between. This CDR3 has 13 residues. This CDR3 reads CSVPGATYNEQFF. CDR3 DNA sequence: TGCAGCGTACCCGGGGCGACCTACAATGAGCAGTTCTTC.

This clonotype appeared many times. The rearrangement uses TRBV20-1 and TRBJ2-3; D gene ambiguous. The ends were cut back, 5 bases at V and 10 bases at J, with 7 bases in the middle. There are 9 residues in the CDR3. The germline V gene encodes CDR1 DFQATT and CDR2 SNEGSKA (reference sequence). CDR3 nucleotides: TGCAGTGCTGACCTCGCGCAGTATTTT. Translated: CSADLAQYF.

Ten or more counts support this clonotype. The chain uses TRBV9 and TRBJ2-3; weak D call: TRBD2 (5 bases). The CDR3 length is 16 residues. Germline V gene lookup returns CDR1 SGDLS and CDR2 YYNGEE. With 4 bases removed from V and 0 bases from J, the gap between germline ends came to 15 bases. CDR3 sequence reads: CASSPTPDFSTDTQYF. CDR3 DNA: TGTGCCAGCAGCCCAACGCCGGACTTCAGCACAGATACGCAGTATTTT.

The sample holds a few counts of this clonotype. The V gene is TRBV5-1, the J gene TRBJ2-1; D may match TRBD1 or TRBD2 (5 bases each). This CDR3 has 16 amino acids. Trimming removed 4 bases from V and 12 bases from J, with 26 bases in between. Germline loops: CDR1 SGHRS, CDR2 YFSETQ. This chain's CDR3 is CASSRTGRTSASGQFF. The CDR3 bases are TGCGCCAGCAGCCGCACGGGACGGACAAGCGCAAGTGGGCAGTTCTTC. The entire variable domain, with the rest obtained from reference TRBV5-1 and TRBJ2-1, is as follows: KAGVTQTPRYLIKTRGQQVTLSCSPISGHRSVSWYQQTPGQGLQFLFEYFSETQRNKGNFPGRFSGRQFSNSRSEMNVSTLELGDSALYLCASSRTGRTSASGQFFGPGTRLTVL.

This clonotype was counted ten times or more. The V and J genes are TRBV3-1 and TRBJ2-1; the D gene could be TRBD1 or TRBD2 (5 bases each). Looked up from germline, CDR1 is LGHDT and CDR2 is YNNKEL (reference sequence). The V end was cut by 8 bases, the J end by 6 bases, with 17 bases between. This CDR3 region has 14 residues. CDR3 in amino acids: CASQRIGGGNEQFF. The CDR3 DNA follows: TGTGCCAGCCAACGGATTGGGGGTGGCAATGAGCAGTTCTTC.

Many counts were recorded for this clonotype. The rearrangement links TRBV28 to TRBJ2-1; a weak D match, TRBD1 (5 bases). Deletions cut 2 bases from V and 4 bases from J, with 6 bases between. The germline gives CDR1 MDHEN, CDR2 SYDVKM. The CDR3 runs 13 residues. DNA for the CDR3: TGTGCCAGCAGTTTAGACAGTTACAATGAGCAGTTCTTC. Translated, it gives CASSLDSYNEQFF.

This clonotype was counted a few times. V is TRBV6-4 and J is TRBJ2-3, with TRBD2 identical over 11 bases. Losses at the gene ends were 4 bases for V and 6 bases for J; bases not matched to a gene: 6. The CDR3 has 15 residues. Germline CDR1 reads MRHNA; CDR2 reads SNTAGT. The CDR3 is CASSGTSGQLDTQYF. DNA of the CDR3: TGTGCCAGCAGTGGGACTAGCGGGCAGTTGGATACGCAGTATTTT.